The 15 T cell receptor beta chains in this list originate from one sample, sequenced in a study of cytomegalovirus exposure and HLA in healthy donors. A multiplex PCR was run with 60 Vbeta primers and 13 Jbeta primers. Data came from immunoSEQ multiplex PCR; TCRdb stores just in-frame clones and leaves some out. Of more than 200,000 clones in the sample, approximately 79% were seen once. The sequenced sample consisted of PBMCs. These receptors all stem from a man aged 18 to 30 in good health and CMV-seronegative.

The V gene is TRBV19, the J gene TRBJ1-4; 7 bases fit TRBD1. The length of the CDR3 is 14 residues. Unmatched junction bases numbered 8, after V lost 5 bases and J lost 8 bases. The germline CDR1 and CDR2 sequences are LNHDA and SQIVND (reference sequence). This CDR3 reads CASSPGQVHEKLFF. The CDR3 bases are TGTGCCAGTAGTCCAGGACAGGTACACGAAAAACTGTTTTTT.

The rearrangement joins TRBV2 to TRBJ2-5; maybe TRBD2 (5 bases). Trimming removed 7 bases from V and 0 bases from J, with 6 bases in between. Germline CDR1 reads SNHLY; CDR2 reads FYNNEI. This CDR3 contains 12 residues. This CDR3 reads CASMRDQETQYF. The CDR3 nucleotides are TGTGCCAGCATGCGGGACCAAGAGACCCAGTACTTC.

The gene calls are TRBV6-5 and TRBJ2-7, with D possibly TRBD2 on 6 matching bases. The CDR3 has 16 residues. Germline CDR1 reads MNHEY; CDR2 reads SVGAGI. Trimming cost V 1 base and J 2 bases, with 15 bases left between them. CDR3 nucleotides: TGTGCCAGCAGTTACTTTGTCTCGGCGGGACCCTACGAGCAGTACTTC. Translated, it gives CASSYFVSAGPYEQYF.

This clone showed up just once. The chain combines TRBV19 with TRBJ1-5, with 7 bases aligning to TRBD1. CDR1 and CDR2 from the germline V gene are LNHDA and SQIVND (reference sequence). The CDR3 is 14 amino acids. The ends lost 5 bases at V and 4 bases at J; junction bases unmatched: 5. CDR3 protein: CASSPPGGNQPQHF. CDR3 in DNA: TGTGCCAGTAGTCCTCCAGGGGGGAATCAGCCCCAGCATTTT.

V gene TRBV7-9 combines with J gene TRBJ2-2; 7 bases match TRBD1. V lost 1 base to trimming and J lost 4 bases; unmatched junction nucleotides: 6. This CDR3 region has 16 residues. Germline CDR1 is SEHNR and CDR2 is FQNEAQ (reference sequence). DNA for the CDR3: TGTGCCAGCAGCTTAGTCGGGCACAGGGGCACCGGGGAGCTGTTTTTT. It is translated as CASSLVGHRGTGELFF.

The chain carries TRBV6-6 and TRBJ2-5; 11 nucleotides align to TRBD1. The CDR3 covers 16 residues. Germline CDR1 and CDR2: MNHNY and SVGAGI (reference sequence). The J segment lost 2 bases and the V segment lost 5 bases, leaving 7 bases of the junction unmatched. The CDR3 coding sequence is TGTGCCAGCAGTGCATACGGGACAGGGGGGCAAGAGACCCAGTACTTC. Residues: CASSAYGTGGQETQYF.

CDR3 loop: CASSRLAGPNEQFF. The DNA for the CDR3 is TGTGCCAGCAGTCGCCTAGCGGGGCCTAATGAGCAGTTCTTC. The rearrangement joins TRBV6-5 to TRBJ2-1, with TRBD2 identical over 9 bases. The CDR3 length is 14 residues. Germline CDR1 and CDR2: MNHEY and SVGAGI. V lost 5 bases, J lost 7 bases, and 6 bases stayed unmatched.

The chain carries TRBV2 and TRBJ1-2, with D uncertain. CDR3 size: 14 residues. V was pared by 2 bases and J by 2 bases, with 9 bases between. Looked up from germline, CDR1 is SNHLY and CDR2 is FYNNEI. The CDR3 is CASSERGQNYGYTF. The CDR3 coding sequence is TGTGCCAGCAGTGAACGCGGTCAGAACTATGGCTACACCTTC. Variable domain in full (rest from reference TRBV2 and TRBJ1-2): EPEVTQTPSHQVTQMGQEVILRCVPISNHLYFYWYRQILGQKVEFLVSFYNNEISEKSEIFDDQFSVERPDGSNFTLKIRSTKLEDSAMYFCASSERGQNYGYTFGSGTRLTVV.

V is TRBV6-1 and J is TRBJ2-7; 8 positions match TRBD2. V shed 1 base, J shed 2 bases, and the junction held 13 bases outside the gene matches. The CDR3 is 18 amino acids. Per germline, CDR1 MNHNS and CDR2 SASEGT. This chain's CDR3 is CASSEVSWGRGGTYEQYF. CDR3 DNA: TGTGCCAGCAGTGAAGTCTCCTGGGGCCGGGGGGGCACCTACGAGCAGTACTTC.

V is TRBV19 and J is TRBJ2-1; 11 positions agree with TRBD2. Germline loops: CDR1 LNHDA, CDR2 SQIVND (reference sequence). Trimming took 1 base from V and 7 from J; bases not matched to a gene: 18. CDR3 size: 20 residues. Written as DNA, the CDR3 is TGTGCCAGTAGTATAGTAGCCCGAACTAGCGGGGGACCCCGGCGGAATGAGCAGTTCTTC. As protein: CASSIVARTSGGPRRNEQFF.

The chain recombines TRBV28 with TRBJ1-1; 8 bases are a match to TRBD1. This CDR3 region has 14 residues. V dropped 6 bases and J dropped 0; count of bases not matched to a gene: 3. Germline V gene data show CDR1 as MDHEN and CDR2 as SYDVKM. CDR3 loop: CASRRQGMNTEAFF. DNA of the CDR3: TGTGCCAGCAGACGACAGGGGATGAACACTGAAGCTTTCTTT.

The chain carries TRBV7-9 and TRBJ1-2; 12 bases align to TRBD1. This CDR3 is 16 amino acids long. The V gene end was trimmed by 2 bases and the J gene end by 2 bases; junction bases not matched to a gene: 3. CDR1 SEHNR and CDR2 FQNEAQ come from the germline V gene (reference sequence). CDR3 bases: TGTGCCAGCAGCTTAACGGGACAGGGGGCAAACTATGGCTACACCTTC. Translating gives CASSLTGQGANYGYTF.

This chain links TRBV15 with TRBJ1-1, with 9 bases lining up with TRBD1. This CDR3 contains 14 residues. Germline V gives CDR1 LNHNV, CDR2 YYDKDF (reference sequence). V was clipped by 5 bases and J by 0 bases; unmatched bases: 1. The CDR3 DNA sequence: TGTGCCACCAGCGACAGGGGGATGAACACTGAAGCTTTCTTT. Its protein is CATSDRGMNTEAFF.

This clone was recorded a few times. V is TRBV4-2 and J is TRBJ2-2, with 16 bases that match TRBD2. This CDR3 has 20 amino acids. V trimming: 3 bases; J trimming: 3 bases; junction bases outside the gene matches: 10. The V gene's germline CDR1 is LGHNA and CDR2 YNFKEQ. CDR3 coding DNA: TGTGCCAGCAGCCACCCGGGACTAGCGGGAGGGCCAATTCACACCGGGGAGCTGTTTTTT. Translated, it gives CASSHPGLAGGPIHTGELFF.

This clone was seen more than once but under ten times. The gene calls are TRBV11-3 and TRBJ2-7, with 9 bases matching TRBD1. The CDR3 runs 17 residues. Germline V gene data show CDR1 as SGHNT and CDR2 as YENEEA. Trimming took 1 base from V and 2 from J; bases not matched to a gene: 9. The CDR3 spells CASSLVWRGQGAYEQYF. The DNA of the CDR3 is TGTGCCAGCAGCTTAGTGTGGCGGGGACAGGGCGCCTACGAGCAGTACTTC.